The 13 T cell receptor beta chains presented below share a single source sample, sequenced in a study of beta chain features in type 1 diabetes. Of the isolated RNA, all was reverse transcribed, and so the sequenced material was expressed TCRB transcripts. Profiled with immunoSEQ multiplex PCR; TCRdb holds only in-frame clones, not every one. The sample carries about 110,000 clones, 40% recorded once. The sequenced sample was stem cell memory CD4+ T cells from blood. These receptors came from a woman under 30 in good health.

The rearrangement joins TRBV5-1 to TRBJ2-7; D may be TRBD1 (6 bases). The V gene lost 3 bases and the J gene lost 4 bases, with 14 bases spanning the gap. The germline CDR1 and CDR2 sequences are SGHRS and YFSETQ. The CDR3 sequence is 14 residues long. The CDR3 DNA is TGCGCCAGCAGCTCAACCGGGACACCTTACGAGCAGTACTTC. This encodes CASSSTGTPYEQYF.

The gene calls are TRBV5-1 and TRBJ2-3; 8 bases fit TRBD1. The junction had 8 bases not matched to a gene; V was cut back by 3 bases and J by 2 bases. There are 16 residues in the CDR3. Germline values: CDR1 SGHRS, CDR2 YFSETQ. The CDR3 DNA reads TGCGCCAGCAGCTCAAATCCGGGACAGGTCACAGATACGCAGTATTTT. Protein: CASSSNPGQVTDTQYF.

This clone was counted a few times. J is TRBJ2-1 and V is TRBV5-1; D might be TRBD1 (6 bases). The CDR3 extends over 15 amino acids. Germline V lookup: CDR1 SGHRS, CDR2 YFSETQ. V lost 4 bases, J lost 5 bases, and 16 bases lay in between. This chain's CDR3 is CASSGLPGQNNEQFF. CDR3 in DNA: TGCGCCAGCAGCGGCTTACCGGGACAAAACAATGAGCAGTTCTTC.

This clone was observed a few times. The chain is built from TRBV7-2 and TRBJ2-4; D is ambiguous. Germline CDR1 reads SGHTA; CDR2 reads FQGNSA. This CDR3 has 16 residues. V lost 0 bases, J lost 0 bases, and 9 bases lay in between. The CDR3 reads CASSLAVHLAKNIQYF. In nucleotides, the CDR3 is TGTGCCAGCAGCTTAGCAGTACACCTAGCCAAAAACATTCAGTACTTC.

This chain links TRBV7-2 with TRBJ2-7, with TRBD2 as a possible D gene (7 bases). CDR1 and CDR2 (germline): SGHTA, FQGNSA. Trimming removed 5 bases at V and 0 bases at J, with 14 bases between. CDR3 length: 15 amino acids. CDR3 sequence: CASSEGGVDSYEQYF. The CDR3 DNA is TGTGCCAGCAGCGAGGGGGGGGTGGACTCCTACGAGCAGTACTTC.

This clone was picked up a small number of times. V usage is TRBV28 and J usage is TRBJ2-1; D may be TRBD2 (5 bases). The CDR3 is made up of 15 amino acids. Germline CDR1 is MDHEN and CDR2 is SYDVKM. The ends were cut back, 3 bases at V and 5 bases at J, with 14 bases in the middle. The CDR3 DNA follows: TGTGCCAGCAGTTTTTATCTAGCATGGGACAATGAGCAGTTCTTC. Its translation is CASSFYLAWDNEQFF.

V is TRBV15 and J is TRBJ2-4; 10 bases align to TRBD1. With V trimmed by 0 bases and J by 6 bases, 2 bases remained unmatched. Germline V gene lookup returns CDR1 LNHNV and CDR2 YYDKDF (reference sequence). The CDR3 loop spans 15 amino acids. Written as DNA, the CDR3 is TGTGCCACCAGCAGAGACCGGGACAGGGGAAACATTCAGTACTTC. Its protein product is CATSRDRDRGNIQYF.

The V gene is TRBV7-9, the J gene TRBJ2-1; TRBD2 matches at 9 bases. The CDR3 consists of 17 residues. The V and J ends lost 3 bases and 4 bases, in that order; junction bases with no gene match: 10. CDR1 is SEHNR and CDR2 is FQNEAQ in the germline V gene (reference sequence). As DNA, the CDR3 is TGTGCCAGCAGCTTTCGGCGGGAGGGGACCACGTACAATGAGCAGTTCTTC. It yields the protein CASSFRREGTTYNEQFF.

The CDR3 sequence: CASSWRGEQYF. The CDR3, as DNA: TGTGCCAGCAGTTGGAGGGGCGAGCAGTACTTC. The chain recombines TRBV28 with TRBJ2-7, with D possibly TRBD2 on 6 matching bases. The CDR3 extends over 11 amino acids. Trimming took 4 bases from V and 6 from J, leaving 7 bases between them. Germline V gene data show CDR1 as MDHEN and CDR2 as SYDVKM. Looking up the rest from reference TRBV28 and TRBJ2-7 gives the full variable domain: DVKVTQSSRYLVKRTGEKVFLECVQDMDHENMFWYRQDPGLGLRLIYFSYDVKMKEKGDIPEGYSVSREKKERFSLILESASTNQTSMYLCASSWRGEQYFGPGTRLTVT.

V gene TRBV7-2 combines with J gene TRBJ2-7; no firm D call. The V end lost 1 base, the J end lost 7 bases, and 8 bases lay between the germline ends. The germline V gene has CDR1 SGHTA and CDR2 FQGNSA. The CDR3 spans 12 residues. The CDR3 bases are TGTGCCAGCAGCTTAGATCACCGGGAGCAGTACTTC. Protein sequence: CASSLDHREQYF.

This clone turned up a few times. This sequence joins TRBV5-6 and TRBJ2-5; 10 positions match TRBD2. J gave up 5 bases and V 3 bases, and 10 bases lay outside the gene matches. Germline V gene data show CDR1 as SGHDT and CDR2 as YYEEEE. The length of the CDR3 is 16 residues. CDR3 nucleotide sequence: TGTGCCAGCAGCTCCCCGGGACTAGCGAGTTTTGAGACCCAGTACTTC. Translating gives CASSSPGLASFETQYF.

This clone was counted only a few times. The J gene is TRBJ2-4, the V gene TRBV28, with a weak D call TRBD1 (6 bases). Germline assignment: CDR1 MDHEN and CDR2 SYDVKM. This CDR3 is 18 amino acids long. Trimming stripped 2 bases from V and 3 bases from J, with 20 bases between. CDR3 sequence reads: CASSLLYQGSGIKNIQYF. CDR3 DNA sequence: TGTGCCAGCAGTTTACTGTATCAGGGGTCAGGGATCAAAAACATTCAGTACTTC.

This clone came up a few times. This chain joins TRBV7-9 and TRBJ2-3; D call uncertain. Germline assignment: CDR1 SEHNR and CDR2 FQNEAQ (reference sequence). V shed 4 bases and J shed 0 bases, with 14 bases lying between them. The CDR3 is 16 amino acids. CDR3 in amino acids: CASSSRMSGSTDTQYF. In DNA form, the CDR3 reads TGTGCCAGCAGCTCACGGATGTCAGGTAGCACAGATACGCAGTATTTT.